Below are 6 T cell receptor beta chains sequenced from a single sample in a study of blood T cell repertoires in COVID-19. The table came from immunoSEQ multiplex PCR; TCRdb's copy has only in-frame clones and leaves some out. Among 86,000 or so clones listed, approximately 79% were seen once. Sample: peripheral blood. All receptors come from a man between 65 and 85 years old with acute or convalescent COVID-19.

The chain couples TRBV6-5 to TRBJ1-2, with 9 bases fitting TRBD1. Germline lookup yields CDR1 MNHEY and CDR2 SVGAGI. J lost 6 bases, V lost 6 bases, and 5 bases had no gene match. This CDR3 has 13 residues. In nucleotides, the CDR3 is TGTGCCAGCAGCCAAACAGGGGGCAATGGCTACACCTTC. Its protein is CASSQTGGNGYTF.

The V and J genes are TRBV18 and TRBJ2-2; D not resolved. The CDR3 loop spans 14 amino acids. Trimming stripped 4 bases from V and 5 bases from J, with 11 bases between. Germline assignment: CDR1 KGHSH and CDR2 LQKENI. The DNA of the CDR3 is TGTGCCAGCTCACTTTATTCCGGGACCGGGGAGCTGTTTTTT. This encodes CASSLYSGTGELFF.

The J gene is TRBJ2-5, the V gene TRBV4-1; possibly TRBD2 for D (5 bases). Germline CDR1 MGHRA, CDR2 YSYEKL. Trimming left V 0 bases short and J 5 bases short, with 10 bases between. The CDR3 consists of 14 residues. This CDR3 reads CASSQELPGETQYF. The CDR3, as DNA: TGCGCCAGCAGCCAAGAGCTGCCGGGGGAGACCCAGTACTTC.

This clone was detected only a few times. The rearrangement uses TRBV4-1 and TRBJ1-6, with TRBD1 as a possible D gene (6 bases). V lost 1 base, J lost 18 bases, and 22 bases lay in between. CDR1 MGHRA and CDR2 YSYEKL come from the germline V gene. This CDR3 is 15 amino acids long. CDR3 residues: CASSQAVSLGAGPHF. The CDR3 region has the DNA TGCGCCAGCAGCCAAGCGGTTTCTTTGGGGGCCGGACCCCACTTT.

The rearrangement joins TRBV5-4 to TRBJ2-2; 7 bases map to TRBD2. J was trimmed by 5 bases and V by 0 bases; bases with no gene match: 4. CDR1 is SGHNT, CDR2 YYREEE, per germline (reference sequence). The CDR3 runs to 15 residues. The CDR3 nucleotides read TGTGCCAGCAGCTTGGTCCTAGCGGAAACCGGGGAGCTGTTTTTT. The encoded protein is CASSLVLAETGELFF.

The chain uses TRBV2 and TRBJ2-7; the D gene is possibly TRBD1 (5 bases). CDR1 is SNHLY and CDR2 is FYNNEI in the germline V gene. This CDR3 has 11 amino acids. The CDR3 protein is CASSESGPQNV. In nucleotides, the CDR3 is TGTGCCAGCAGTGAATCAGGGCCCCAAAACGTC.